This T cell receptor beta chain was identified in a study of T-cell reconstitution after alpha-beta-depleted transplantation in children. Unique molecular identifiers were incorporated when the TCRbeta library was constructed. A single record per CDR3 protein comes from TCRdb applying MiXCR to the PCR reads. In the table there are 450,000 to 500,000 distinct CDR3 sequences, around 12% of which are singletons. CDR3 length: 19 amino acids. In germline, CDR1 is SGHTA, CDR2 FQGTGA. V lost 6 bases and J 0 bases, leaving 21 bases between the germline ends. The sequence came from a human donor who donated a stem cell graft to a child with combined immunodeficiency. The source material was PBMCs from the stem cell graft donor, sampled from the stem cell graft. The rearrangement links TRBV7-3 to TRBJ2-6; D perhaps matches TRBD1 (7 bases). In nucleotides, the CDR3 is TGTGCCAGCAGTTCTGCTGGGCTCAGGGGGGTCTCTGGGGCCAACGTCCTGACTTTC. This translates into CASSSAGLRGVSGANVLTF.